A single sample gave rise to the 16 T cell receptor beta chains below, sequenced in a study of molecular identifiers for immune sequencing clone quantification. Each CDR3 protein is one row after TCRdb ran MiXCR on the PCR reads. The table has approximately 590,000 distinct CDR3 sequences, 25% seen once. The sequencing input was naive CD8+ T cells from blood, with Jurkat cell RNA spiked in. Subset: FACS-sorted CD8+CD4-CCR7+CD45RA+ naive T cells. The receptors were sampled from a human donor in good health. Some libraries in this study had Jurkat cell RNA spiked in.

There are a few counts of this clonotype. V usage is TRBV13 and J usage is TRBJ1-1, with D uncertain. Trimming shortened V by 5 bases and J by 7 bases, and 14 bases separated the two germline ends. The CDR3 spans 13 residues. CDR1 is PRHDT, CDR2 FYEKMQ, per germline (reference sequence). This chain's CDR3 is CASSPQILREAFF. DNA of the CDR3: TGTGCCAGCAGCCCACAAATCCTGCGTGAAGCTTTCTTT.

Many counts were recorded for this clonotype. CDR3 sequence: CASSLEARTANTGELFF. CDR3 nucleotide sequence: TGCGCCAGCAGCCTAGAGGCTCGGACAGCGAACACCGGGGAGCTGTTTTTT. The rearrangement joins TRBV5-1 to TRBJ2-2, with D perhaps TRBD1 (6 bases). The germline V gene has CDR1 SGHRS and CDR2 YFSETQ. V was pared by 4 bases and J by 0 bases, with 16 bases between. The length of the CDR3 is 17 residues.

The chain recombines TRBV9 with TRBJ2-7; 9 bases are shared with TRBD2. V shed 0 bases and J 3 bases; nucleotides not matched to a gene: 4. The CDR3 contains 15 residues. Germline CDR1 and CDR2: SGDLS and YYNGEE. The CDR3 DNA is TGTGCCAGCAGCGTAGCTAGCGGGGCTGACTACGAGCAGTACTTC. This codes for CASSVASGADYEQYF.

A remark on this clonotype: A much larger clone differs by one base, so this may be a read error. The chain carries TRBV7-9 and TRBJ2-3; D is possibly TRBD2 (5 bases). CDR1 SEHNR and CDR2 FQNEAQ come from the germline V gene (reference sequence). The CDR3 consists of 18 residues. CDR3 in amino acids: CASSLFSPADWSTDTHYF. The DNA of the CDR3 is TGTGCCAGCAGCTTATTCAGTCCCGCGGACTGGAGCACAGATACGCATTATTTT.

Here the CDR3 DNA reads TGCGCCAGCAGCCAAGATTTGGGAAGGGCCACACCCCTCCACTTT. Translating gives CASSQDLGRATPLHF. The chain links TRBV4-3 to TRBJ1-6; D gene ambiguous. The length of the CDR3 is 15 residues. V dropped 0 bases and J dropped 11 bases, with 14 bases sitting between them. CDR1 and CDR2 from the germline V gene are LGHNA and YSLEER.

Points on this clonotype: This could be a read error, since a much larger clone is one nucleotide away. This chain connects TRBV4-3 to TRBJ2-3; the D gene is possibly TRBD1 (6 bases). The germline CDR1 and CDR2 sequences are LGHNA and YSLEER. This CDR3 contains 15 residues. CDR3 nucleotide sequence: TGCGCCAGCAGCCAAGAGGGCAGGGGACCAGATACGCGGTATTTT. Amino acids: CASSQEGRGPDTRYF.

Note on this clonotype: The missing conserved phenylalanine or tryptophan at the end of this CDR3 makes a read error likely. J is TRBJ1-1 and V is TRBV27, with D unresolved. V was clipped by 2 bases and J by 1 base, with 5 bases between them. Germline V CDR1 and CDR2: MNHEY, SMNVEV (reference sequence). This CDR3 comprises 13 residues. CDR3 in DNA: TGTGCCAGCAGTTTAGACGGGAACACTGAAGCTTTCTCT. Residues: CASSLDGNTEAFS.

The chain combines TRBV5-6 with TRBJ2-1; D is tentatively TRBD1 or TRBD2 (5 bases each). This CDR3 has 17 residues. V was shortened by 4 bases and J by 4 bases, with 21 bases between the two germline ends. Germline V gene lookup returns CDR1 SGHDT and CDR2 YYEEEE. CDR3 residues: CASSLDVGTGLYNEQFF. The CDR3 nucleotides are TGTGCCAGCAGCCTGGATGTTGGCACGGGGCTGTACAATGAGCAGTTCTTC. The variable domain in full, with the rest retrieved from reference TRBV5-6 and TRBJ2-1, is DAGVTQSPTHLIKTRGQQVTLRCSPKSGHDTVSWYQQALGQGPQFIFQYYEEEERQRGNFPDRFSGHQFPNYSSELNVNALLLGDSALYLCASSLDVGTGLYNEQFFGPGTRLTVL.

The sample holds many counts of this clonotype. V and J are TRBV5-1 and TRBJ1-2; D ambiguous. Looked up from germline, CDR1 is SGHRS and CDR2 is YFSETQ. V was shortened by 0 bases and J by 2 bases, with 11 bases between the two germline ends. This CDR3 contains 15 residues. This CDR3 reads CASSLVPGENYGYTF. The CDR3 DNA sequence: TGCGCCAGCAGCTTGGTCCCAGGAGAAAACTATGGCTACACCTTC.

V gene TRBV13 combines with J gene TRBJ1-6, with a possible D match to TRBD1 (6 bases). This CDR3 is 16 amino acids long. V was clipped by 5 bases and J by 6 bases, with 17 bases between them. Germline assignment: CDR1 PRHDT and CDR2 FYEKMQ (reference sequence). The CDR3: CASSPSDRFGNSPLHF. The CDR3 coding sequence is TGTGCCAGCAGCCCATCCGACAGGTTTGGTAATTCACCCCTCCACTTT.

This clonotype was observed at least ten times. The rearrangement uses TRBV7-2 and TRBJ1-4; D gene unclear. The V end was cut by 5 bases, the J end by 3 bases, with 19 bases between. The CDR3 covers 17 residues. CDR1 and CDR2 from the germline V gene are SGHTA and FQGNSA. As DNA, the CDR3 is TGTGCCAGCAGCCGGCAGCACCACCGGCTTTCTAATGAAAAACTGTTTTTT. Encoded protein: CASSRQHHRLSNEKLFF.

This clonotype was detected many times. The V and J genes are TRBV7-9 and TRBJ1-6, with 8 nucleotides matching TRBD1. Germline assignment: CDR1 SEHNR and CDR2 FQNEAQ (reference sequence). The CDR3 has 15 amino acids. V shed 5 bases, J shed 9 bases, and the junction held 9 bases outside the gene matches. CDR3 protein: CASSPGQGSASPLHF. The DNA for the CDR3 is TGTGCCAGCAGCCCCGGACAGGGATCTGCTTCACCCCTCCACTTT.

This clonotype was seen a handful of times. The rearrangement links TRBV27 to TRBJ2-1, with 10 bases matching TRBD2. The CDR3 is 14 residues long. Germline assignment: CDR1 MNHEY and CDR2 SMNVEV (reference sequence). With V trimmed by 6 bases and J by 6 bases, 5 bases remained unmatched. CDR3 DNA sequence: TGTGCCAGCAGCATAGCGGGGGGACTCAATGAGCAGTTCTTC. It specifies CASSIAGGLNEQFF.

This clonotype turned up a few times. The V call is TRBV29-1, the J call TRBJ2-7; 9 nucleotides match TRBD2. The CDR3 contains 15 residues. Germline assignment: CDR1 SQVTM and CDR2 ANQGSEA. Losses at the gene ends were 0 bases for V and 3 bases for J; bases not matched to a gene: 6. The CDR3 DNA is TGCAGCGTTGAAGAAGGGGAGACTAGCGGCTACGAGCAGTACTTC. This gives the protein CSVEEGETSGYEQYF.

The table lists this clonotype with a few counts. This sequence joins TRBV4-3 and TRBJ2-2; 10 bases map to TRBD1. The CDR3 totals 17 residues. Germline lookup yields CDR1 LGHNA and CDR2 YSLEER. V shed 4 bases and J 9 bases; nucleotides not matched to a gene: 14. The CDR3 is CASSPDVGQGIGWELFF. In nucleotides, the CDR3 is TGCGCCAGCAGCCCAGACGTGGGACAGGGGATTGGCTGGGAGCTGTTTTTT.

A note on this clonotype: Germline is not matched at one junction end, which may reflect a read error. DNA of the CDR3: TGCGCCAGCAGCCTTCCTTCCTACGAGCCGTCCTTC. This encodes CASSLPSYEPSF. This chain links TRBV5-1 with TRBJ2-7; no clear D gene. This CDR3 region has 12 residues. The V gene's germline CDR1 is SGHRS and CDR2 YFSETQ.